These 16 T cell receptor beta chains were sequenced from one sample in a study of control samples from healthy donors and cancer patients (dated by TCRdb to the early 2020s). Receptor amplification or capture employed the immunoSEQ multiplex PCR assay. The source is immuneACCESS, and TCRdb retained only in-frame sequences with V and J called. Part of the clones is not carried over; for the studies checked, unresolved V genes explain less than half of this, and the remainder is unexplained. This sample has about 150,000 clones in its table, and 89% of those were observed once. The leading ten clones occupy over 4.5% of the sample. The sequenced material came from blood. The origin of the receptors is a man aged 30 to 39 in good health.

The chain combines TRBV7-8 with TRBJ1-4; D ambiguous. From germline, CDR1 is SGHVS and CDR2 FQNEAQ. The CDR3 is 14 amino acids. V was shortened by 2 bases and J by 3 bases, with 7 bases between the two germline ends. CDR3 sequence: CASSLRSANEKLFF. The DNA for the CDR3 is TGTGCCAGCAGCTTAAGGTCGGCTAATGAAAAACTGTTTTTT.

The chain couples TRBV6-2 or TRBV6-3 to TRBJ2-7; unclear D gene. The CDR3 covers 15 residues. V was trimmed by 2 bases and J by 0 bases, leaving 11 bases between them. Germline lookup yields CDR1 MNHEY and CDR2 SVGEGT. The CDR3, as DNA: TGTGCCAGCAGTTACGGCCAGATCCGCTCCTACGAGCAGTACTTC. Its translation: CASSYGQIRSYEQYF.

J is TRBJ2-4 and V is TRBV7-9; TRBD2 matches 10 bases. Trimming took 7 bases from V and 7 from J; bases not matched to a gene: 4. Germline V gene lookup returns CDR1 SEHNR and CDR2 FQNEAQ (reference sequence). This CDR3 is built from 13 residues. Here the CDR3 reads CASTSGGANIQYF. The CDR3 bases are TGTGCCAGCACCAGCGGGGGGGCGAACATTCAGTACTTC.

The gene calls are TRBV5-1 and TRBJ1-1, with TRBD1 matching 8 bases. V lost 4 bases to trimming and J lost 3 bases; unmatched junction nucleotides: 11. From germline, CDR1 is SGHRS and CDR2 YFSETQ. CDR3 length: 16 residues. CDR3 in amino acids: CASSPGQGRAYTEAFF. The CDR3 DNA reads as TGCGCCAGCAGCCCTGGACAGGGTAGGGCGTACACTGAAGCTTTCTTT.

V and J are TRBV6-5 and TRBJ1-1; no clear D. The CDR3 is 13 amino acids. With 8 bases removed from V and 0 bases from J, the gap between germline ends came to 10 bases. Germline V gene data show CDR1 as MNHEY and CDR2 as SVGAGI. DNA for the CDR3: TGTGCCAGCCGGGAGGGAATGAACACTGAAGCTTTCTTT. Translation: CASREGMNTEAFF.

V usage is TRBV27 and J usage is TRBJ1-2; TRBD1 is a possible D gene (5 bases). CDR1 is MNHEY, CDR2 SMNVEV, per germline (reference sequence). V lost 5 bases, J lost 2 bases, and 9 bases lay in between. This CDR3 is built from 13 residues. CDR3 protein: CASSVGVNYGYTF. Here the CDR3 DNA reads TGTGCCAGCAGTGTAGGGGTCAACTATGGCTACACCTTC.

The V call is TRBV9, the J call TRBJ2-7; 14 nucleotides align to TRBD2. The CDR3 is 16 residues long. Germline lookup yields CDR1 SGDLS and CDR2 YYNGEE. V was pared by 0 bases and J by 4 bases, with 3 bases of the junction left unmatched. The CDR3 coding sequence is TGTGCCAGCAGCGTAGGGACTAGCGGGGGGAGATACGAGCAGTACTTC. This translates into CASSVGTSGGRYEQYF.

J is TRBJ1-5 and V is TRBV20-1, with 8 bases fitting TRBD1. Looked up from germline, CDR1 is DFQATT and CDR2 is SNEGSKA (reference sequence). With 3 bases clipped from V and 7 bases from J, the junction kept 11 bases outside the gene matches. The length of the CDR3 is 15 residues. This CDR3 reads CSASLYGQGYQPQHF. DNA for the CDR3: TGCAGTGCTAGTCTCTACGGACAGGGTTACCAGCCCCAGCATTTT.

The chain combines TRBV19 with TRBJ1-2; D unclear. The V gene's germline CDR1 is LNHDA and CDR2 SQIVND (reference sequence). V lost 4 bases, J lost 0 bases, and 15 bases lay in between. The CDR3 length is 16 residues. The CDR3 DNA reads TGTGCCAGTAGTACCGCACAGTATATAACTAACTATGGCTACACCTTC. As protein: CASSTAQYITNYGYTF.

This clone has a single count. The genes are TRBV5-5 and TRBJ2-6; unclear D gene. This CDR3 contains 14 residues. V gave up 3 bases and J gave up 0 bases, with 4 bases separating them. CDR1 SGHKS and CDR2 YYEKEE come from the germline V gene (reference sequence). CDR3 coding DNA: TGTGCCAGCAGCTCGTTCTCTGGGGCCAACGTCCTGACTTTC. Protein: CASSSFSGANVLTF.

The rearrangement links TRBV7-8 to TRBJ1-5, with 11 bases aligning to TRBD1. Germline-derived CDR1 and CDR2 are SGHVS and FQNEAQ. The V gene end was trimmed by 5 bases and the J gene end by 0 bases; junction bases not matched to a gene: 15. This CDR3 comprises 20 residues. The CDR3 region is CASSQGQGAHLTISNQPQHF. The DNA for the CDR3 is TGTGCCAGCAGCCAAGGACAGGGGGCCCATCTAACTATTAGCAATCAGCCCCAGCATTTT.

This rearrangement joins TRBV5-1 to TRBJ2-7, with D unresolved. Germline V gene lookup returns CDR1 SGHRS and CDR2 YFSETQ. The CDR3 is 12 amino acids. Trimming cost V 5 bases and J 3 bases, with 9 bases left between them. The CDR3 DNA reads TGCGCCAGCAGGAATCAAGGCTACGAGCAGTACTTC. It specifies CASRNQGYEQYF. Supplemented by reference TRBV5-1 and TRBJ2-7, the full variable domain reads KAGVTQTPRYLIKTRGQQVTLSCSPISGHRSVSWYQQTPGQGLQFLFEYFSETQRNKGNFPGRFSGRQFSNSRSEMNVSTLELGDSALYLCASRNQGYEQYFGPGTRLTVT.

A single count supports this clone. The chain combines TRBV6-2 or TRBV6-3 with TRBJ2-3; 13 bases align to TRBD2. The ends lost 5 bases at V and 4 bases at J; junction bases unmatched: 15. Germline CDR1 reads MNHEY; CDR2 reads SVGEGT. The CDR3 totals 19 residues. In DNA form, the CDR3 reads TGTGCCAGCAGTACACCGACCGGACTAGCGGGGGACCGCGCAGATACGCAGTATTTT. This translates into CASSTPTGLAGDRADTQYF.

The chain carries TRBV2 and TRBJ1-3; D not resolved. CDR3 length: 13 amino acids. Per germline, CDR1 SNHLY and CDR2 FYNNEI. With 3 bases removed from V and 9 bases from J, the gap between germline ends came to 12 bases. The CDR3 DNA is TGTGCCAGCAGTGACCCCCGATCTAGCACCATATATTTT. It encodes CASSDPRSSTIYF. The complete variable domain, with remaining parts taken from reference TRBV2 and TRBJ1-3, reads EPEVTQTPSHQVTQMGQEVILRCVPISNHLYFYWYRQILGQKVEFLVSFYNNEISEKSEIFDDQFSVERPDGSNFTLKIRSTKLEDSAMYFCASSDPRSSTIYFGEGSWLTVV.

This chain uses TRBV30 with TRBJ2-3; D is uncertain. This CDR3 is built from 14 residues. Trimming took off 5 bases at V and 3 bases at J, with 15 bases between the two ends. Germline V lookup: CDR1 GTSNPN, CDR2 SVGIG (reference sequence). CDR3 amino acids: CAWEPGAETDTQYF. CDR3 nucleotides: TGTGCCTGGGAACCCGGTGCGGAAACAGATACGCAGTATTTT.

V and J are TRBV27 and TRBJ2-1; D gene uncertain. Germline-derived CDR1 and CDR2 are MNHEY and SMNVEV (reference sequence). With 7 bases removed from V and 3 bases from J, the gap between germline ends came to 10 bases. This CDR3 is 13 amino acids long. The CDR3 region is CASTSSLYNEQFF. The CDR3 nucleotides are TGTGCCAGCACCTCAAGTCTCTACAATGAGCAGTTCTTC.